This TCR beta chain was sequenced in a study of blood T cell repertoires in COVID-19. Overall study: Acute and convalescent COVID-19 specimens originated in the United States, Italy and Spain. Sources were T cells, B-cell-depleted T cells, or PBMCs; the material itself was cDNA or gDNA.

Per the original methods: Amplification from reference gene primers served as the basis for estimated nucleated cell counts. The repertoire was sequenced with immunoSEQ multiplex PCR; TCRdb's copy has only in-frame clones and lacks some. V and J calls and clone size come straight from that table; D and trimming were deduced from the DNA. The table has approximately 170,000 clones, less than 90% seen once; the top ten hold over 6%. Sequenced material: peripheral blood. The clonotype originates from a woman in her seventies with COVID-19, enrolled during active disease.

Written as DNA, the CDR3 is TGTGCCAGCAGCCGGGACTCCCGCGGCAATTCACCCCTCCACTTT. This gives the protein CASSRDSRGNSPLHF. The gene calls are TRBV3-1 (or the pseudogene TRBV3-2) and TRBJ1-6, with D maybe TRBD1 (5 bases). This CDR3 comprises 15 residues. Germline V gives CDR1 LGHDT, CDR2 YNNKEL (reference sequence). V was pared by 4 bases and J by 7 bases, with 14 bases between.